A selection of T cell receptor beta chains follows, all from one sample in a study of OX40 agonist ivuxolimab in advanced cancers. Profiling relied on immunoSEQ multiplex PCR, and the TCRdb table lists in-frame clones only, not all of them. Of tens of thousands of clones in the sample, about 93% were seen once. The material was CD4+ or CD8+ T cells sorted from blood, obtained in a trial of the OX40 agonist ivuxolimab. These receptors were obtained from an adult with an advanced solid tumor such as melanoma, head and neck, liver or kidney cancer. The CDR3 runs from the conserved cysteine through the conserved F or W. D genes are given only for firm matches.

j_call,d_call,v_call,cdr3_nt,cdr3_aa
TRBJ2-2,NA,TRBV27,TGTGCCAGCAGTTTGGACCCGACCGGGGAGCTGTTTTTT,CASSLDPTGELFF
TRBJ1-4,TRBD1,TRBV19,TGTGCCAGTAGTACAACACGGACAGGGTCTACTAATGAAAAACTGTTTTTT,CASSTTRTGSTNEKLFF
TRBJ2-5,TRBD1,TRBV27,TGTGCCAGCAGTTTGAGGGGGCGAGAGACCCAGTACTTC,CASSLRGRETQYF
TRBJ2-7,NA,TRBV4-1,TGCGCCAGCAGCCAAGACCCTATACCCTCCTACGAGCAGTACTTC,CASSQDPIPSYEQYF
TRBJ2-1,NA,TRBV5-3,TGTGCCACCTCGGATGGGTACAATGAGCAGTTCTTC,CATSDGYNEQFF
TRBJ1-1,NA,TRBV6-5,TGTGCCAGCAGTTACTCGGTCGTTGCAAACACTGAAGCTTTCTTT,CASSYSVVANTEAFF
TRBJ2-7,TRBD1,TRBV13,TGTGCCAGCAGCCTCACAGGGGGAGAGCAGTACTTC,CASSLTGGEQYF
TRBJ2-6,TRBD1,TRBV9,TGTGCCAGCAAGGCAGGGGGTGACTCTGGGGCCAACGTCCTGACTTTC,CASKAGGDSGANVLTF
TRBJ2-7,NA,TRBV5-1,TGCGCCAGCAGATCCTTTGGGGGCTCCTACGAGCAGTACTTC,CASRSFGGSYEQYF
TRBJ2-3,NA,TRBV5-1,TGCGCCAGCAGCTTGAACACAGATACGCAGTATTTT,CASSLNTDTQYF
TRBJ2-3,TRBD2,TRBV11-2,TGTGCCAGCAGCTTTCATGCGGGACTAGCGGGAGCAAGCACAGATACGCAGTATTTT,CASSFHAGLAGASTDTQYF
TRBJ2-3,NA,TRBV7-6,TGTGCCAGCAGCCTTTTTAGCGGCCCCACAGATACGCAGTATTTT,CASSLFSGPTDTQYF
TRBJ2-5,NA,TRBV23-1,TGCGCCAGCAGTCAATCCACGAGGCGTTGGCTGAAAGAGACCCAGTACTTC,CASSQSTRRWLKETQYF
TRBJ2-7,NA,TRBV7-6,TGTGCCAGCAGCTTAGGAGGGACACCCTCCTACGAGCAGTACTTC,CASSLGGTPSYEQYF
TRBJ1-1,NA,TRBV19,TGTGCCATCACTCACAGGAATAAAGCTTTCTTT,CAITHRNKAFF
TRBJ2-3,TRBD1,TRBV6-1,TGTGCCAGCAGTGAAGTCAGGGGGCCGGGTTGGGATACGCAGTATTTT,CASSEVRGPGWDTQYF